The sequence of this T cell receptor beta chain was determined in a study of blood T cell repertoires in COVID-19 (dated by TCRdb to 2020 to 2022). As for the study more broadly: Collaborator samples came from the United States, Italy and Spain and covered acute and convalescent phases of COVID-19. Samples were obtained from the ongoing ImmuneRACE study (first 160 participants) and from about 1,300 subjects provided by 6 global collaborators. The material from the prospective study consisted of cDNA or gDNA derived from T cells, B-cell-depleted T cells, or PBMCs. A de-identified subject ID, COVID-19 status, age in years and sex were almost always included in the sample metadata. The dataset comprised deeply sampled blood TCRbeta repertoires from subjects exposed to, actively infected with, or recovered from COVID-19. Where HLA class I and class II types were available, the types were taken from metadata supplied by the sample provider, not from assay-based typing. A freely available public database, intended as a resource for researchers studying the immune response to SARS-CoV-2, is where the repertoires were released. On the study overall, not on this receptor specifically: Clinical and demographic metadata were provided uncurated, with the amount varying by source and participant.

TCRbeta CDR3 regions were amplified from genomic DNA using the immunoSEQ Assay, a bias-controlled multiplex PCR. The original methods were these. Within the assay, amplification of reference gene primers was used to estimate how many nucleated cells each sample contained. To quantify the absolute abundance of each unique TCRbeta CDR3 rearrangement, sequence reads were collapsed and filtered. For each sample, productive Simpson clonality was calculated as the square root of Simpson's diversity index over productive rearrangements. TCRdb provides this immuneACCESS table in a form limited to in-frame rearrangements. Some clones are lacking; in checked studies, under half of them reflect an unresolved V gene, and why the rest are absent is not known. That table furnishes V, J and clone size, whereas the DNA furnished D and trimming. Recorded for this sample are some 400,000 clones; around 87% of them occurred a single time. Approximately 1.3% of the sample is taken by the ten largest.

Via the germline V gene (reference sequence), CDR1 is LNHDA and CDR2 SQIVND. At the junction V is shortened by 5 bases and J by 4 bases; bases outside the gene matches: 8. The CDR3 sequence holds 15 residues, the cysteine and phenylalanine included. The kept DNA is CDR3 alone, 45 bases in frame from the first base. Note on this clone: Its specific antigen is unknown. No much larger clone exists at a distance of one base, and base qualities are not known.

Participants in the prospective study were enrolled through a virtual design, were aged about 18 to 100 years, and lived in 20 to 30 United States geographic areas. To assign participants to cohorts, the prospective study relied on clinical history that participants themselves reported in a screening survey and a study questionnaire. Recovered participants in ImmuneRACE Cohort 3 were defined by two consecutive negative NP/OP PCR tests, clearance by a healthcare professional, or resolution of symptoms. In the prospective study, whole blood, serum and a nasopharyngeal or oropharyngeal swab were collected from each participant by mobile phlebotomists. Participants in the prospective study had the option to provide additional blood draws and questionnaires over a roughly 2-month period. Before DNA extraction, blood samples from the prospective study were shipped at room temperature or frozen.

Here the chain combines TRBV19 and TRBJ1-3, and TRBD1 aligns with 7 junction nucleotides. Sequencing was performed on PBMCs or T cells enriched from blood (not recorded which). The receptor was derived from a man younger than 40 who had recovered from COVID-19. The DNA sequence is given as TGTGCCAGTAGTCCTTCGACAGGGACAGGAAACACCATATATTTT. This sequence encodes CASSPSTGTGNTIYF.